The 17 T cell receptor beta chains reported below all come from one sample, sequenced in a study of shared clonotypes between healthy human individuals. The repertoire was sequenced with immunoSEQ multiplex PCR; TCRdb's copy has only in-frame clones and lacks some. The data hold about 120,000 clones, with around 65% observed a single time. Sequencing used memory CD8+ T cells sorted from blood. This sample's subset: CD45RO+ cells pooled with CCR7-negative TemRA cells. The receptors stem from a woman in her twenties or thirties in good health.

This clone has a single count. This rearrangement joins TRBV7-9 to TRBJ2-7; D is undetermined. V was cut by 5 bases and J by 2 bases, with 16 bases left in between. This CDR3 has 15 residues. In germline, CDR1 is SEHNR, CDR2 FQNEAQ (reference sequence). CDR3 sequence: CASSETGTEPYEQYF. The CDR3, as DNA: TGTGCCAGCAGCGAAACGGGTACGGAGCCCTACGAGCAGTACTTC.

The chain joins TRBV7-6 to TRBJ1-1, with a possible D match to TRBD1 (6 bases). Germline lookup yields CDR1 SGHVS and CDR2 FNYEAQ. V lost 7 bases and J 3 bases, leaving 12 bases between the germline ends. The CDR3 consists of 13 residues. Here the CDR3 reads CASTAGHHTEAFF. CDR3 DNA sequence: TGTGCCAGCACCGCGGGACATCACACTGAAGCTTTCTTT.

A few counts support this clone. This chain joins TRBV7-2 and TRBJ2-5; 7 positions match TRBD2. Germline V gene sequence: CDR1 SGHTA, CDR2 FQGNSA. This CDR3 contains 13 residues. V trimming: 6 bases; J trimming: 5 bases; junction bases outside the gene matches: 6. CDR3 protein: CASSLMGGETQYF. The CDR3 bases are TGTGCCAGCAGTCTAATGGGAGGGGAGACCCAGTACTTC.

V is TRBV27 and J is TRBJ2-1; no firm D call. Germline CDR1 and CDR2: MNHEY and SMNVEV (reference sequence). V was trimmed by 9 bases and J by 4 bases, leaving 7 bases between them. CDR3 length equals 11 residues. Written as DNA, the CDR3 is TGTGCCAGTCAAGGGTACAATGAGCAGTTCTTC. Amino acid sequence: CASQGYNEQFF.

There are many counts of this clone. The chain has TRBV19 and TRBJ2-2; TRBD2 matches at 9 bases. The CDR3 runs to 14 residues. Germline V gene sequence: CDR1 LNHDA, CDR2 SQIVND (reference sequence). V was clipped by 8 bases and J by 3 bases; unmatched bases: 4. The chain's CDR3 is CASGTSRDTGELFF. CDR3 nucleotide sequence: TGTGCCAGTGGGACTAGCAGGGACACCGGGGAGCTGTTTTTT.

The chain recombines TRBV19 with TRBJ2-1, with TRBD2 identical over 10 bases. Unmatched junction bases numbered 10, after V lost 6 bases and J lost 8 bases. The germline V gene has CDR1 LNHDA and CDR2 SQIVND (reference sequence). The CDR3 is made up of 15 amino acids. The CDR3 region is CASSTLGLAGDEQFF. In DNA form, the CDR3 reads TGTGCCAGTAGCACCCTAGGGCTAGCGGGAGATGAGCAGTTCTTC.

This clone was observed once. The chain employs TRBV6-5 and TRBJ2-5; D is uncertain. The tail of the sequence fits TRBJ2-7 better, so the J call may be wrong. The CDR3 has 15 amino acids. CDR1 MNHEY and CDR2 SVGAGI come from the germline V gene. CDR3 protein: CASSQTGPWAYEQYF. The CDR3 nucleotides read TGTGCCAGCAGCCAGACTGGCCCCTGGGCCTACGAGCAGTACTTC.

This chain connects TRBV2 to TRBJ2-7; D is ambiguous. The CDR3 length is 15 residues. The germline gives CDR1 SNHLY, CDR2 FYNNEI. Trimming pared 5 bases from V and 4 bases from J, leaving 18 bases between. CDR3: CASSPRDPRPYEQYF. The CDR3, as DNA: TGTGCCAGCAGTCCTAGAGATCCCCGGCCTTACGAGCAGTACTTC.

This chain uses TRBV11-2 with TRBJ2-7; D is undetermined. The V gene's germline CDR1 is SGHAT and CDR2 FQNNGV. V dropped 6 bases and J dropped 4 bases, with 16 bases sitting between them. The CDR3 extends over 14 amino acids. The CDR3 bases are TGTGCCAGCAGTTTCGGTGGCGGCGAATACGAGCAGTACTTC. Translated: CASSFGGGEYEQYF.

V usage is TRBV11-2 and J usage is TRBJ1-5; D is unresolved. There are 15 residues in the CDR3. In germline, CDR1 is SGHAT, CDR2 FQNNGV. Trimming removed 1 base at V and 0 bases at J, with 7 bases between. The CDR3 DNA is TGTGCCAGCAGCTTAGGGGCAAATAGCAATCAGCCCCAGCATTTT. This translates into CASSLGANSNQPQHF.

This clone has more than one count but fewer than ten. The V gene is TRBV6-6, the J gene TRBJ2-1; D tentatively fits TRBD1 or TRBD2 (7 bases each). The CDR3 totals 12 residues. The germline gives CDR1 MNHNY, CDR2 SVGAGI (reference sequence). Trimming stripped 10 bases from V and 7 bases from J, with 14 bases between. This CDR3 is CATGGAWNEQFF. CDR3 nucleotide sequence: TGTGCCACAGGGGGGGCGTGGAATGAGCAGTTCTTC.

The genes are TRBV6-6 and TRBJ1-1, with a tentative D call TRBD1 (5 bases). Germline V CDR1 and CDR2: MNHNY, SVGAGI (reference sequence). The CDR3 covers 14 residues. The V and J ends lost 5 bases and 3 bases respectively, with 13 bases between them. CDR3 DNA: TGTGCCAGCAGTGGAGGGGACGACCACACTGAAGCTTTCTTT. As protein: CASSGGDDHTEAFF.

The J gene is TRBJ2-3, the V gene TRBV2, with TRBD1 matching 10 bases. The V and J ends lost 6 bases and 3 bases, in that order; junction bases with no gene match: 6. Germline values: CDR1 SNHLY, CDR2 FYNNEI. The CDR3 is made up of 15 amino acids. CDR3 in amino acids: CASRTGTGETDTQYF. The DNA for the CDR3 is TGTGCCAGCAGGACCGGGACAGGGGAAACAGATACGCAGTATTTT. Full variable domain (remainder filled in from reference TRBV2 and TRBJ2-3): EPEVTQTPSHQVTQMGQEVILRCVPISNHLYFYWYRQILGQKVEFLVSFYNNEISEKSEIFDDQFSVERPDGSNFTLKIRSTKLEDSAMYFCASRTGTGETDTQYFGPGTRLTVL.

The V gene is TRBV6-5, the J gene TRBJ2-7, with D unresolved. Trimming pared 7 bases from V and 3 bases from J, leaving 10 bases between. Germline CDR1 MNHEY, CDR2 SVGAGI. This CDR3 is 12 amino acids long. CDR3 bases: TGTGCCAGCACTGTTAACGACTACGAGCAGTACTTC. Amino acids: CASTVNDYEQYF.

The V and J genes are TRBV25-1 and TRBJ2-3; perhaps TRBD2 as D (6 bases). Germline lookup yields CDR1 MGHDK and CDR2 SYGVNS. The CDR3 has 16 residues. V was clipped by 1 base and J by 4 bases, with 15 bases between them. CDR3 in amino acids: CASSEWTGTYPDTQYF. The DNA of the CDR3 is TGTGCCAGCAGTGAATGGACGGGGACTTATCCAGATACGCAGTATTTT.

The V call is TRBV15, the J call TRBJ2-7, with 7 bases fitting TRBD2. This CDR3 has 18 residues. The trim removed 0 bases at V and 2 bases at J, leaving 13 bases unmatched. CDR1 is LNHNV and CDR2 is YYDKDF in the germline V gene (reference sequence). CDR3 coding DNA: TGTGCCACCAGCAGAGATCTTACAGGCGGGGGTTCTCCCTACGAGCAGTACTTC. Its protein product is CATSRDLTGGGSPYEQYF.

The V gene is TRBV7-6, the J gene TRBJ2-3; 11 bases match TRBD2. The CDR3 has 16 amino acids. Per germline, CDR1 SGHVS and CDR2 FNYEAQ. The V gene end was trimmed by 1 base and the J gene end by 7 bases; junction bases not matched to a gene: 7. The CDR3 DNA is TGTGCCAGCAGCTTAGTGGCTAGCGGGAGGCACCATACGCAGTATTTT. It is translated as CASSLVASGRHHTQYF.